Presented here are 12 T cell receptor beta chains from one specimen sequenced in a study of blood T cell repertoires in COVID-19 (dated by TCRdb to 2020 to 2021). To prepare the library, the immunoSEQ multiplex PCR assay was applied. TCRdb limited this immuneACCESS table to in-frame rearrangements with V and J called. A share of clones is missing; checked studies link under half to unresolved V genes, and the rest is unexplained. The sample table lists about 260,000 clones, roughly 86% of them with a count of one. Over 8% of the sample is taken by the ten largest. Sample: peripheral blood. These receptors were collected from a man aged 35 to 55 with active or convalescent COVID-19.

CDR3 coding DNA: TGTGCCAGCAGCTTGGCGCTCGCGGACAGGGGGATCTACAATGAGCAGTTCTTC. Protein product: CASSLALADRGIYNEQFF. The V call is TRBV5-5, the J call TRBJ2-1; TRBD1 aligns across 10 bases. V lost 0 bases to trimming and J lost 3 bases; unmatched junction nucleotides: 9. This CDR3 has 18 amino acids. Germline V gene lookup returns CDR1 SGHKS and CDR2 YYEKEE (reference sequence).

V gene TRBV21-1 combines with J gene TRBJ2-1; the table's D gene call, TRBD2, was not cross checked with the DNA. TRBV21-1 is a pseudogene locus. The CDR3 spans 10 residues. The CDR3 DNA reads TGTGCCAGTCTGCGCAATGAGCAGTTCTTC. Amino acids: CASLRNEQFF.

This clone was found once. This rearrangement joins TRBV5-1 to TRBJ1-5, with D possibly TRBD1 on 6 matching bases. Germline loops: CDR1 SGHRS, CDR2 YFSETQ. Trimming stripped 1 base from V and 4 bases from J, with 12 bases between. The CDR3 has 15 residues. CDR3 nucleotide sequence: TGCGCCAGCAGCTTGTGGGGGCCCCAAAATCAGCCCCAGCATTTT. The encoded protein is CASSLWGPQNQPQHF.

J is TRBJ1-2 and V is TRBV28, with TRBD1 identical over 8 bases. With 8 bases clipped from V and 7 bases from J, the junction kept 12 bases outside the gene matches. The CDR3 is made up of 14 amino acids. Germline CDR1 is MDHEN and CDR2 is SYDVKM. Here the CDR3 DNA reads TGTGCCAGCGAAATGGCAGGGGGCGCAGGTGGCTACACCTTC. It yields the protein CASEMAGGAGGYTF.

This clone was observed once. Other DNA sequences of this sample code for an identical CDR3. V is TRBV2 and J is TRBJ2-3, with D perhaps matching TRBD2 (5 bases). The CDR3 is 16 residues long. The V and J ends lost 4 bases and 3 bases respectively, with 17 bases between them. Germline V gene lookup returns CDR1 SNHLY and CDR2 FYNNEI. The CDR3 sequence is CASSASGSMGTDTQYF. Here the CDR3 DNA reads TGTGCCAGCAGTGCGAGTGGGAGTATGGGGACAGATACGCAGTATTTT.

The chain employs TRBV7-3 and TRBJ1-4; D uncertain. Trimming shortened V by 5 bases and J by 11 bases, and 18 bases separated the two germline ends. The CDR3 has 14 amino acids. Germline values: CDR1 SGHTA, CDR2 FQGTGA. The CDR3 region has the DNA TGTGCCAGCAGCCTTGGTGTCAGGCCTCGGAAACTGTTTTTT. This sequence encodes CASSLGVRPRKLFF. Full variable domain (rest looked up from reference TRBV7-3 and TRBJ1-4): GAGVSQTPSNKVTEKGKYVELRCDPISGHTALYWYRQSLGQGPEFLIYFQGTGAADDSGLPNDRFFAVRPEGSVSTLKIQRTERGDSAVYLCASSLGVRPRKLFFGSGTQLSVL.

This sequence joins TRBV14 and TRBJ1-5; D call uncertain. Trimming stripped 1 base from V and 5 bases from J, with 9 bases between. This CDR3 contains 14 residues. Germline V gene sequence: CDR1 SGHDN, CDR2 FVKESK. CDR3 DNA: TGTGCCAGCAGCCAAGGGTCAGCGGATCAGCCCCAGCATTTT. It encodes CASSQGSADQPQHF.

This sequence joins TRBV19 and TRBJ1-5, with a possible D match to TRBD1 (5 bases). Germline lookup yields CDR1 LNHDA and CDR2 SQIVND (reference sequence). V was shortened by 0 bases and J by 9 bases, with 15 bases between the two germline ends. The CDR3 contains 15 residues. The CDR3 DNA reads TGTGCCAGTAGTATAGAGGGGGAGGGGTATCGGCCCCAGCATTTT. This translates into CASSIEGEGYRPQHF.

The chain joins TRBV27 to TRBJ2-7; D is possibly TRBD1 (7 bases). This CDR3 is built from 13 residues. Germline CDR1 and CDR2: MNHEY and SMNVEV (reference sequence). Trimming cost V 11 bases and J 2 bases, with 16 bases left between them. CDR3 sequence: CAVRRGDPYEQYF. The CDR3 coding sequence is TGTGCCGTACGCAGGGGGGACCCCTACGAGCAGTACTTC.

V is TRBV28 and J is TRBJ1-5; D is unresolved. The CDR3 covers 15 residues. V shed 6 bases and J shed 2 bases, with 14 bases lying between them. Per the germline V gene, CDR1 is MDHEN and CDR2 is SYDVKM. CDR3: CASSIDFKGNQPQHF. CDR3 bases: TGTGCCAGCAGCATAGATTTTAAAGGCAATCAGCCCCAGCATTTT.

This chain links TRBV7-3 with TRBJ2-3; a weak D match, TRBD1 (5 bases). This CDR3 contains 16 residues. The germline gives CDR1 SGHTA, CDR2 FQGTGA. With 0 bases removed from V and 2 bases from J, the gap between germline ends came to 12 bases. For the CDR3, the DNA is TGTGCCAGCAGCTTAACCCCCTCAGGGCTCACAGATACGCAGTATTTT. Translated: CASSLTPSGLTDTQYF.

The J gene is TRBJ1-4, the V gene TRBV28; D is unclear. The germline V gene has CDR1 MDHEN and CDR2 SYDVKM. The V end was cut by 2 bases, the J end by 5 bases, with 12 bases between. The CDR3 covers 15 residues. The CDR3 region has the DNA TGTGCCAGCAGTTTAGAACGCTGGCCCAATGAAAAACTGTTTTTT. Translation gives CASSLERWPNEKLFF.